The following is a T cell receptor beta chain sequence with its context. CDR1 is SGHRS, CDR2 YFSETQ, per germline. The germline V and J ends were trimmed by 3 bases and 3 bases, with 7 bases remaining between them. This CDR3 contains 12 residues. Stated treatment: approximately 18 received Ad26.COV2.S at low or high dose, single or two shots; roughly five received placebo; per-sample allocation not given. Sampling happened 63 days after the first vaccine or placebo injection. Measured with immunoSEQ multiplex PCR; TCRdb has only the in-frame clones, and not every one. The data hold about 320,000 clones, with around four fifths observed a single time. This sample is part of a study of Ad26.COV2.S vaccination and SARS-CoV-2 variants.

This sequence joins TRBV5-1 and TRBJ2-7; D remains ambiguous. Sample: peripheral blood, taken in a trial of Ad26.COV2.S vaccine versus placebo. This TCR was recovered from a person aged 18-60 years who received the Ad26.COV2.S COVID-19 vaccine or a placebo. CDR3 nucleotide sequence: TGCGCCAGCAGCTCATACAGCTACGAGCAGTACTTC. Its protein product is CASSSYSYEQYF. The entire variable domain, with the rest obtained from reference TRBV5-1 and TRBJ2-7, is as follows: KAGVTQTPRYLIKTRGQQVTLSCSPISGHRSVSWYQQTPGQGLQFLFEYFSETQRNKGNFPGRFSGRQFSNSRSEMNVSTLELGDSALYLCASSSYSYEQYFGPGTRLTVT.